The rows below give T cell receptor beta chains drawn from one sample of a study of radiation and T cells in renal cell carcinoma. This table comes from immunoSEQ multiplex PCR, and its TCRdb copy is limited to in-frame clones, with some not included. The profile shows 6,000 to 8,000 clones, about 61% of them singletons. This specimen was tumor tissue, taken from a patient whose treatment was nephrectomy without radiotherapy. The receptors originated from a woman aged 70 to 79 with renal cell carcinoma. Both conserved end residues are part of each CDR3. Each record gives: D gene, clone size, J gene, V gene, CDR3 DNA, CDR3 protein. D genes are given only for firm matches. Clone size is not always given. Where it is, it says once, few, many or a class for expanded clones.

>.|few|TRBJ1-1|TRBV6-5
TGTGCCAGCAGTTACGTCGCGGTAGAGAAGAACACTGAAGCTTTCTTT
CASSYVAVEKNTEAFF
>.|few|TRBJ2-7|TRBV19
TGTGCCAGTAGTTGGACCGGGGGAACCTACGAGCAGTACTTC
CASSWTGGTYEQYF
>.|.|TRBJ1-2|TRBV2
TGTGCCAGCAGTGAAGTAGGGCAGGGAGATGACTATGGCTACACCTTC
CASSEVGQGDDYGYTF
>TRBD1|.|TRBJ2-7|TRBV4-3
TGCGCCAGCAGCCCTCGGACAGGCCGCGAGCAGTACTTC
CASSPRTGREQYF
>.|.|TRBJ1-2|TRBV9
TGTGCCAGCAGCGCGAACCCGGGGACGGATGGCTACACCTTC
CASSANPGTDGYTF
>.|.|TRBJ2-7|TRBV28
TGTGCCAGCAGTACCGCAGGATACGAGCAGTACTTC
CASSTAGYEQYF
>TRBD1|.|TRBJ1-6|TRBV6-4
TGTGCCAGCAGTGTCGACAGGGATTCACCCCTCCACTTT
CASSVDRDSPLHF
>TRBD2|once|TRBJ2-5|TRBV15
TGTGCCACCACCGGGACTAGCGAAGAGACCCAGTACTTC
CATTGTSEETQYF
>TRBD1|medium-sized|TRBJ2-1|TRBV11-3
TGTGCCAGCAGCGATCCCGGGACAGGGTGGGATGAGCAGTTCTTC
CASSDPGTGWDEQFF
>TRBD1|.|TRBJ1-3|TRBV5-1
TGCGCCAGCAGCAGGACAGGGGCGACCTCTGGAAACACCATATATTTT
CASSRTGATSGNTIYF
>TRBD1|few|TRBJ2-7|TRBV11-3
TGTGCCAGCAGCTTAGACGTGTTGAATAAGGACAGGGACTACGAGCAGTACTTC
CASSLDVLNKDRDYEQYF
>.|.|TRBJ2-5|TRBV7-6
TGTGCCAGCAGCTTAGGGGGGCGGGAGACCCAGTACTTC
CASSLGGRETQYF
>TRBD1|.|TRBJ2-7|TRBV10-3
TGTGCCATCAGGGGGGACAGGGGAGTCGACGAGCAGTACTTC
CAIRGDRGVDEQYF
>.|.|TRBJ1-4|TRBV7-9
TGTGCCAGCAGCTTAGGCGCGGATGAAAAACTGTTTTTT
CASSLGADEKLFF
>TRBD1|.|TRBJ1-4|TRBV6-1
TGTGCCAGCAGCCCCGGGACAGAGGATGAAAAACTGTTTTTT
CASSPGTEDEKLFF
>TRBD1|once|TRBJ1-1|TRBV2
TGTGCCAGCAGGACAGGGTACGCGAACACTGAAGCTTTCTTT
CASRTGYANTEAFF